This passage covers 21 T cell receptor beta chains from one sample sequenced in a study of cytomegalovirus exposure and HLA in healthy donors. A multiplex PCR was run with 60 Vbeta primers and 13 Jbeta primers. Sequencing used immunoSEQ multiplex PCR; TCRdb keeps in-frame clones, though not all of them. The data show around 120,000 clones, with around 72% seen just once and 8.2% held by the top ten. Material: PBMCs. Every receptor here comes from a woman in her 40s in good health and CMV-seropositive.

The V call is TRBV19, the J call TRBJ1-2; TRBD1 matches 7 bases. V dropped 9 bases and J dropped 7; count of bases not matched to a gene: 11. This CDR3 comprises 13 residues. Looked up from germline, CDR1 is LNHDA and CDR2 is SQIVND (reference sequence). DNA of the CDR3: TGTGCCAGCGAAGACAGGGTGAAGTTTGGCTACACCTTC. It is translated as CASEDRVKFGYTF.

The rearrangement links TRBV5-6 to TRBJ2-5, with 10 nucleotides matching TRBD1. The CDR3 is 14 amino acids. The J segment lost 5 bases and the V segment lost 5 bases, leaving 6 bases of the junction unmatched. From germline, CDR1 is SGHDT and CDR2 YYEEEE. The CDR3 is CASSSTGGEETQYF. Written as DNA, the CDR3 is TGTGCCAGCAGTTCGACAGGGGGCGAGGAGACCCAGTACTTC. Complete variable domain (other parts from reference TRBV5-6 and TRBJ2-5): DAGVTQSPTHLIKTRGQQVTLRCSPKSGHDTVSWYQQALGQGPQFIFQYYEEEERQRGNFPDRFSGHQFPNYSSELNVNALLLGDSALYLCASSSTGGEETQYFGPGTRLLVL.

The chain combines TRBV9 with TRBJ2-5; 9 bases line up with TRBD2. This CDR3 spans 15 amino acids. The ends lost 3 bases at V and 5 bases at J; junction bases unmatched: 8. Looked up from germline, CDR1 is SGDLS and CDR2 is YYNGEE. For the CDR3, the DNA is TGTGCCAGCAGCGCCCATAGCGGGGGTGGGGAGACCCAGTACTTC. Translating gives CASSAHSGGGETQYF.

The CDR3 spells CASSLMADTEAFF. CDR3 coding DNA: TGTGCCAGCAGCTTAATGGCAGACACTGAAGCTTTCTTT. This chain connects TRBV7-3 to TRBJ1-1; D gene unclear. Trimming left V 1 base short and J 3 bases short, with 6 bases between. This CDR3 has 13 residues. Germline assignment: CDR1 SGHTA and CDR2 FQGTGA.

In this sample, this clone turned up a few times. The chain uses TRBV25-1 and TRBJ1-2, with a tentative D call TRBD1 (5 bases). Germline loops: CDR1 MGHDK, CDR2 SYGVNS. The CDR3 has 13 residues. V shed 0 bases and J shed 6 bases, with 8 bases lying between them. The CDR3 sequence is CASSEYNRNGYTF. Here the CDR3 DNA reads TGTGCCAGCAGTGAATATAACAGGAATGGCTACACCTTC.

The chain is built from TRBV5-4 and TRBJ2-1; 7 nucleotides agree with TRBD2. The CDR3 has 15 amino acids. Per the germline V gene, CDR1 is SGHNT and CDR2 is YYREEE (reference sequence). The ends lost 3 bases at V and 2 bases at J; junction bases unmatched: 5. The CDR3, as DNA: TGTGCCAGCAGCTCAAAGGCGGGGGCCTACAATGAGCAGTTCTTC. It is translated as CASSSKAGAYNEQFF.

The chain combines TRBV7-6 with TRBJ2-2; D is undetermined. The germline CDR1 and CDR2 sequences are SGHVS and FNYEAQ. CDR3 length: 15 residues. V lost 1 base and J lost 6, with 12 bases in between. This CDR3 reads CASSLDPGSAGELFF. In nucleotides, the CDR3 is TGTGCCAGCAGCTTAGATCCAGGATCGGCCGGGGAGCTGTTTTTT.

The rearrangement links TRBV11-2 to TRBJ1-1, with 7 bases that match TRBD1. Germline V gives CDR1 SGHAT, CDR2 FQNNGV. The V gene end was trimmed by 5 bases and the J gene end by 1 base; junction bases not matched to a gene: 7. CDR3 length equals 15 residues. This CDR3 reads CASSAPGTANTEAFF. In DNA, the CDR3 is TGTGCCAGCAGCGCTCCCGGGACAGCGAACACTGAAGCTTTCTTT.

The chain carries TRBV6-5 and TRBJ2-3; 10 nucleotides line up with TRBD2. The CDR3 is made up of 16 amino acids. Germline V gives CDR1 MNHEY, CDR2 SVGAGI. V dropped 2 bases and J dropped 2; count of bases not matched to a gene: 4. The CDR3 region is CASSYQRGGFTDTQYF. Written as DNA, the CDR3 is TGTGCCAGCAGTTACCAGCGGGGGGGCTTCACAGATACGCAGTATTTT.

The chain combines TRBV7-2 with TRBJ2-1, with a weak D call TRBD1 (5 bases). The CDR3 runs 14 residues. The germline V gene has CDR1 SGHTA and CDR2 FQGNSA. V gave up 5 bases and J gave up 7 bases, with 15 bases separating them. CDR3 loop: CASSPTSGANEQFF. Written as DNA, the CDR3 is TGTGCCAGCAGCCCTACTTCTGGGGCGAATGAGCAGTTCTTC.

The chain is built from TRBV4-1 and TRBJ2-1; TRBD2 aligns across 12 bases. The CDR3 covers 18 residues. Germline CDR1 reads MGHRA; CDR2 reads YSYEKL. The V gene end was trimmed by 1 base and the J gene end by 7 bases; junction bases not matched to a gene: 11. The CDR3 DNA follows: TGCGCCAGCAGCCAAGGCCTAGCGGGGGGGGCAGGAAGGAATGAGCAGTTCTTC. Protein: CASSQGLAGGAGRNEQFF.

The V and J genes are TRBV2 and TRBJ1-1, with 7 positions matching TRBD1. The CDR3 extends over 13 amino acids. Germline V gives CDR1 SNHLY, CDR2 FYNNEI. The V gene end was trimmed by 8 bases and the J gene end by 0 bases; junction bases not matched to a gene: 3. The CDR3 nucleotides read TGTGCCAGCGATACAGGGGTGAACACTGAAGCTTTCTTT. This encodes CASDTGVNTEAFF.

This clone showed up just a few times. This chain uses TRBV15 with TRBJ2-1; the match to TRBD1 covers 7 bases. J was trimmed by 11 bases and V by 5 bases; bases with no gene match: 18. CDR1 and CDR2 (germline): LNHNV, YYDKDF (reference sequence). The CDR3 is 16 amino acids. This CDR3 reads CATSAAFRDSRNQQFF. CDR3 bases: TGTGCCACCAGCGCGGCGTTCCGGGACAGCAGAAATCAGCAGTTCTTC.

CDR3 DNA sequence: TGTGCCAGCCACCGGGGAGGGCACTACAATGAGCAGTTCTTC. Translating gives CASHRGGHYNEQFF. V usage is TRBV6-5 and J usage is TRBJ2-1, with 7 bases identical to TRBD2. Trimming at V came to 8 bases and at J to 3 bases, leaving 7 bases not matched to a gene. The length of the CDR3 is 14 residues. Germline CDR1 and CDR2: MNHEY and SVGAGI.

This chain joins TRBV14 and TRBJ1-1; D not certain. Trimming removed 5 bases from V and 5 bases from J, with 15 bases in between. CDR3 length: 14 amino acids. From germline, CDR1 is SGHDN and CDR2 FVKESK. The CDR3 DNA follows: TGTGCCAGCAGCGAACAACCCCGCATGACTGAAGCTTTCTTT. It codes for CASSEQPRMTEAFF.

There are a few counts of this clone. CDR3 coding DNA: TGTGCCAGCAGCCTCGACAGGGTTTACGGCTACACCTTC. Translating gives CASSLDRVYGYTF. V gene TRBV2 combines with J gene TRBJ1-2, with 7 bases lining up with TRBD1. Looked up from germline, CDR1 is SNHLY and CDR2 is FYNNEI. The CDR3 loop spans 13 amino acids. Germline trimming cut 6 bases from V and 8 bases from J; bases unmatched to any gene: 9.

V gene TRBV6-6 combines with J gene TRBJ1-2; D is undetermined. Per germline, CDR1 MNHNY and CDR2 SVGAGI (reference sequence). This CDR3 comprises 11 residues. V lost 5 bases and J lost 5, with 6 bases in between. The CDR3 DNA sequence: TGTGCCAGCAGTCCACAGTATGGCTACACCTTC. Residues: CASSPQYGYTF.

Remarks on this clone: At one of its ends the junction is not consistent with the germline gene, which may arise from a read error. The chain employs TRBV7-7 and TRBJ2-2; perhaps TRBD2 as D (5 bases). The CDR3 covers 16 residues. CDR1 is SSHAT and CDR2 is FNYEAQ in the germline V gene (reference sequence). The CDR3 here is CASSFSPGSGTGELFF. The CDR3 coding sequence is TGTGCTAGCAGCTTCTCCCCGGGGTCGGGCACCGGGGAGCTGTTTTTT.

The chain is built from TRBV5-1 and TRBJ2-7, with D perhaps matching TRBD2 (6 bases). V lost 4 bases and J lost 2, with 16 bases in between. The CDR3 totals 15 residues. Germline V gene sequence: CDR1 SGHRS, CDR2 YFSETQ. The CDR3 DNA follows: TGCGCCAGCAGCGGAACTAGCAGATTACCCTACGAGCAGTACTTC. This sequence encodes CASSGTSRLPYEQYF.

This chain connects TRBV5-6 to TRBJ2-5, with 7 bases that match TRBD1. This CDR3 contains 13 residues. The germline CDR1 and CDR2 sequences are SGHDT and YYEEEE. Germline trimming cut 0 bases from V and 4 bases from J; bases unmatched to any gene: 0. This chain's CDR3 is CASSLDRGETQYF. CDR3 in DNA: TGTGCCAGCAGCTTGGACAGGGGAGAGACCCAGTACTTC.

The V gene is TRBV5-4, the J gene TRBJ2-6; tentative D call: TRBD1 (6 bases). Trimming removed 4 bases at V and 2 bases at J, with 13 bases between. CDR1 is SGHNT and CDR2 is YYREEE in the germline V gene (reference sequence). The CDR3 contains 16 residues. The CDR3 DNA follows: TGTGCCAGCAGCCCCGGACAGACAACTGGGGCCAACGTCCTGACTTTC. This translates into CASSPGQTTGANVLTF. Full variable domain (remainder filled in from reference TRBV5-4 and TRBJ2-6): ETGVTQSPTHLIKTRGQQVTLRCSSQSGHNTVSWYQQALGQGPQFIFQYYREEENGRGNFPPRFSGLQFPNYSSELNVNALELDDSALYLCASSPGQTTGANVLTFGAGSRLTVL.